This T cell receptor beta chain was sequenced during a study of shared clonotypes between healthy human individuals. Using immunoSEQ multiplex PCR, the repertoire was profiled, and TCRdb retains in-frame clones only, with some absent. The sample has some 2,100,000 clones, approximately 94% seen once. Naive-designated CD8 cells lacked CD45RO, were positively enriched for CCR7, and omitted terminally differentiated effector memory CD45RA+ cells. The origin of this receptor is a man younger than 35 in good health. Some clones in this sample may be carry-over from other donors' samples. Sequencing was carried out using naive CD8+ T cells from PBMCs.

CDR3 nucleotides: TGTGCCAGTAGTGCAGGGCTTTTGAACACTGAAGCTTTCTTT. Translating gives CASSAGLLNTEAFF. This chain joins TRBV19 and TRBJ1-1, with D perhaps matching TRBD1 (5 bases). V gave up 5 bases and J gave up 0 bases, with 10 bases separating them. The CDR3 contains 14 residues. The germline V gene has CDR1 LNHDA and CDR2 SQIVND (reference sequence). The variable domain in full, completed from reference TRBV19 and TRBJ1-1, reads DGGITQSPKYLFRKEGQNVTLSCEQNLNHDAMYWYRQDPGQGLRLIYYSQIVNDFQKGDIAEGYSVSREKKESFPLTVTSAQKNPTAFYLCASSAGLLNTEAFFGQGTRLTVV.